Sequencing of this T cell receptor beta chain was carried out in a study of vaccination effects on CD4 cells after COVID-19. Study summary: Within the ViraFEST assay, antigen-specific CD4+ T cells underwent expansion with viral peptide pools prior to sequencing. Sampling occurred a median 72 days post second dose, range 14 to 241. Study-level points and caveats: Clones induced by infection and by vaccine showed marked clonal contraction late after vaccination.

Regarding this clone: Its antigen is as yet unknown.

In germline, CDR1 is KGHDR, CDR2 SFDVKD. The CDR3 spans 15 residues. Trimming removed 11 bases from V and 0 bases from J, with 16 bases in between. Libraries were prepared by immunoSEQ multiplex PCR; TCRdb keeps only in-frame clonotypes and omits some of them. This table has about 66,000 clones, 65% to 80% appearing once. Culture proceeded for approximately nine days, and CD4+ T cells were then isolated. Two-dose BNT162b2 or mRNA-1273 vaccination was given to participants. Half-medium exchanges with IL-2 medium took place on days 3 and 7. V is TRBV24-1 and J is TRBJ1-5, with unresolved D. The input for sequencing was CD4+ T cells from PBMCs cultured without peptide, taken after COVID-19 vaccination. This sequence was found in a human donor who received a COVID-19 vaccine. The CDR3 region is CAIHFRFYSNQPQHF. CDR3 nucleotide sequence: TGTGCCATACACTTCAGATTTTATAGCAATCAGCCCCAGCATTTT.